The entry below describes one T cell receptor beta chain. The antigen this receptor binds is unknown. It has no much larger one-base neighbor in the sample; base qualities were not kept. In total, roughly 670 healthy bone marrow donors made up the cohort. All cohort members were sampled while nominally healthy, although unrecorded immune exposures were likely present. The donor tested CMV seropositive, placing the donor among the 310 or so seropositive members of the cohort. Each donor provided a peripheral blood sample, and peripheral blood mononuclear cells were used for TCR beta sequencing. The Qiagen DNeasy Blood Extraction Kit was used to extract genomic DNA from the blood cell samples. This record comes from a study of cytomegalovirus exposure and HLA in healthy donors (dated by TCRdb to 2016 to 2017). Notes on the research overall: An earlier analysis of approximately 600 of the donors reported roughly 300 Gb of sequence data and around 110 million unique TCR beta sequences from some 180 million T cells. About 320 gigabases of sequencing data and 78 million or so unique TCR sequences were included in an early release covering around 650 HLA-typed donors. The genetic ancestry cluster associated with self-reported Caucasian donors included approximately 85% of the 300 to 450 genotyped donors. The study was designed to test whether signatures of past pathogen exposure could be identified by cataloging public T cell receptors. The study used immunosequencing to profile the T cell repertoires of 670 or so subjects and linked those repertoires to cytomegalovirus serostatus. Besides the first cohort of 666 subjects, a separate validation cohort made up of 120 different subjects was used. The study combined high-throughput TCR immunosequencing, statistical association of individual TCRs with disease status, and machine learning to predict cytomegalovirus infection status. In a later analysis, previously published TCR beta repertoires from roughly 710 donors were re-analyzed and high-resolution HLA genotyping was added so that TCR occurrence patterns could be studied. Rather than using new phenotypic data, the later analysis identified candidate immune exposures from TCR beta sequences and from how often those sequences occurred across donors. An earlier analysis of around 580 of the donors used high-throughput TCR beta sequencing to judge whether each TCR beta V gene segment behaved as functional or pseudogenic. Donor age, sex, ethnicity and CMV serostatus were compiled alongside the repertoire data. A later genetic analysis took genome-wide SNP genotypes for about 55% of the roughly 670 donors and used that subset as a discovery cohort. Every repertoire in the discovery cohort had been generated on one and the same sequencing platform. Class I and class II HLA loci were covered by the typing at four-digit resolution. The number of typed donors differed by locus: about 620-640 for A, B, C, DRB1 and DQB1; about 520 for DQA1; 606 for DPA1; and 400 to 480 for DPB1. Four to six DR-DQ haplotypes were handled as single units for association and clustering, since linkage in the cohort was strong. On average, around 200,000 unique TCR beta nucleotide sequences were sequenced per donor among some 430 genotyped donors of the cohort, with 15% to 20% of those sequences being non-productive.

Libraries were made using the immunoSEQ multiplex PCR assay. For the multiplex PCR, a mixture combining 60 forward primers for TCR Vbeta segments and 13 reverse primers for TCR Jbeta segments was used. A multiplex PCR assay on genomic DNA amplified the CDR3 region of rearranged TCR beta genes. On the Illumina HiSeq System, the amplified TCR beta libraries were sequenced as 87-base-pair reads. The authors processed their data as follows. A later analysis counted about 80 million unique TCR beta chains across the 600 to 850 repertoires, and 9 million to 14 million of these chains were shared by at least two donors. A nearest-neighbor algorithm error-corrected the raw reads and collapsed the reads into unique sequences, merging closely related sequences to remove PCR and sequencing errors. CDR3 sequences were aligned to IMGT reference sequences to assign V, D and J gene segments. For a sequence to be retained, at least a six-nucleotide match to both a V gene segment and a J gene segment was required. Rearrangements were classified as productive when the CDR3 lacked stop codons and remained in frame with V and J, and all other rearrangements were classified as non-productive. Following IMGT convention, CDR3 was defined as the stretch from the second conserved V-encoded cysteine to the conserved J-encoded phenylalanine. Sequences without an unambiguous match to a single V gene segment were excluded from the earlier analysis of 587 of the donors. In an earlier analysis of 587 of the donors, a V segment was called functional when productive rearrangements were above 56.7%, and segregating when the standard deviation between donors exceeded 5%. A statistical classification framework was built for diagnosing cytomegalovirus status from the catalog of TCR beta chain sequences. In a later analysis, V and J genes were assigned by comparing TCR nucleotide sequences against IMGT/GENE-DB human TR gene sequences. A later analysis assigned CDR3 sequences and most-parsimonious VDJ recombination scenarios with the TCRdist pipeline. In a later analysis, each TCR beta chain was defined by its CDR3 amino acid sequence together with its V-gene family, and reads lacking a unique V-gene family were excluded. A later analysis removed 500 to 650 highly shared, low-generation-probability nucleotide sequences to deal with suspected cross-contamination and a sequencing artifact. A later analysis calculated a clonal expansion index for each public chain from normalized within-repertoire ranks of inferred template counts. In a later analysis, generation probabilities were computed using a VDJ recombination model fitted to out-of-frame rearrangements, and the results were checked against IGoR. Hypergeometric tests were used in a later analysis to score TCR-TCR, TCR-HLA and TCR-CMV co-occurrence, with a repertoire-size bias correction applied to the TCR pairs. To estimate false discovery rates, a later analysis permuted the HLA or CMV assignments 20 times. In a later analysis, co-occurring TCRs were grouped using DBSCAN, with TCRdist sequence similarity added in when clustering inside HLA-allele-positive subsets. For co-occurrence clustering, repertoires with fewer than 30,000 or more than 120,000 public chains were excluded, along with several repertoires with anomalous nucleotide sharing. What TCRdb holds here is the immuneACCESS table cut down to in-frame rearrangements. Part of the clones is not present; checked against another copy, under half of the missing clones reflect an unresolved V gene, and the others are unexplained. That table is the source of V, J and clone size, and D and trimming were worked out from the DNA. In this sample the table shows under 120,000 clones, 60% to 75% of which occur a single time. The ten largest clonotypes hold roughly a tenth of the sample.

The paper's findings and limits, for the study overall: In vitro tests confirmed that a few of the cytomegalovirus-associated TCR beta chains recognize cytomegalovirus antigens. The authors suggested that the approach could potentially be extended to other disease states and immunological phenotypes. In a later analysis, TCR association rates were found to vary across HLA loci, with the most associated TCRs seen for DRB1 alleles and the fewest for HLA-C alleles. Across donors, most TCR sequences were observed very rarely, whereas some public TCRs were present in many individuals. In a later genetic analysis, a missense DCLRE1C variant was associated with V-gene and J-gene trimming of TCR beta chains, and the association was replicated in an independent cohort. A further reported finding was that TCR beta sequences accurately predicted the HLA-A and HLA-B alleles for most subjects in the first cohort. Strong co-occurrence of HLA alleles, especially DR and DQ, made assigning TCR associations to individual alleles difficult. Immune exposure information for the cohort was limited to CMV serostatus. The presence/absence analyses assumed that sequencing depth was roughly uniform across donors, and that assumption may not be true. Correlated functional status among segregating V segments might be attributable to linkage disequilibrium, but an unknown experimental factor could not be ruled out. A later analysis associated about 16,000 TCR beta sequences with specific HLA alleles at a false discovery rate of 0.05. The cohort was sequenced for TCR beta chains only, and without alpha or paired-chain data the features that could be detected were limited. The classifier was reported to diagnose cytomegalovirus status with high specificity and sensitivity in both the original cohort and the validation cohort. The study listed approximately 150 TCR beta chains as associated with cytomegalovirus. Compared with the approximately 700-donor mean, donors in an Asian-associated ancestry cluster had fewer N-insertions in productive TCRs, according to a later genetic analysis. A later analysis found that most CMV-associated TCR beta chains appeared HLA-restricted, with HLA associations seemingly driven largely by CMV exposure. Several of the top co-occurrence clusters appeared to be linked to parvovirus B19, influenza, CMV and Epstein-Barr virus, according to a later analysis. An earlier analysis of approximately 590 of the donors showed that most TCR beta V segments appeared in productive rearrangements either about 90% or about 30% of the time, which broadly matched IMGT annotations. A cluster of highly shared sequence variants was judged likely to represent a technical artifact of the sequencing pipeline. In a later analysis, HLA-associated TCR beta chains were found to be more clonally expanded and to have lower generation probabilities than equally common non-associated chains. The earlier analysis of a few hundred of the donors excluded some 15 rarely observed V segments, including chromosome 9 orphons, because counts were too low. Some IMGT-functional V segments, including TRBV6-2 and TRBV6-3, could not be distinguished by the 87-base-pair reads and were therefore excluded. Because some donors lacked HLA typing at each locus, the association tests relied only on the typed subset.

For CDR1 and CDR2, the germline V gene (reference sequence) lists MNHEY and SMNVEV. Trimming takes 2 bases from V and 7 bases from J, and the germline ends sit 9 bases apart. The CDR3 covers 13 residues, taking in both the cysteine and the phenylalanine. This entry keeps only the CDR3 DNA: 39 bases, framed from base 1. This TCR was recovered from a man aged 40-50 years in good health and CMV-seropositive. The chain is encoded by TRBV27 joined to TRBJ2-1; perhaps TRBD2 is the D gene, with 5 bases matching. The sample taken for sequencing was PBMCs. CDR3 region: CASSLDGENEQFF. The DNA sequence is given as TGTGCCAGCAGTTTAGACGGGGAGAATGAGCAGTTCTTC.